The sample holds a few counts of the clone carrying this T cell receptor beta chain. This sample is drawn from a study of blood T cell repertoires in COVID-19. The authors' processing: For nucleated cells, counts were estimated from reference gene primer amplification. TCRdb's table, derived via immunoSEQ multiplex PCR, lists solely in-frame clones and lacks some. V and J calls and clone size are those listed in that table; D and trimming were worked out from the DNA. The repertoire includes 60,000 to 85,000 clones, roughly three quarters of them detected once, and 5% to 6.5% sits in the top ten. CDR1 and CDR2 from the germline V gene are DFQATT and SNEGSKA (reference sequence). The CDR3 is 15 residues long. The V gene end was trimmed by 6 bases and the J gene end by 2 bases; junction bases not matched to a gene: 12.

The J gene is TRBJ1-2, the V gene TRBV20-1; 7 bases match TRBD1. This clonotype was sampled from a woman aged 60-70 years with acute or convalescent COVID-19. The sample taken for sequencing was peripheral blood. The CDR3 region has the DNA TGCAGTGCCAGTCTTCCGGGACAGATAAACTATGGCTACACCTTC. This translates into CSASLPGQINYGYTF.